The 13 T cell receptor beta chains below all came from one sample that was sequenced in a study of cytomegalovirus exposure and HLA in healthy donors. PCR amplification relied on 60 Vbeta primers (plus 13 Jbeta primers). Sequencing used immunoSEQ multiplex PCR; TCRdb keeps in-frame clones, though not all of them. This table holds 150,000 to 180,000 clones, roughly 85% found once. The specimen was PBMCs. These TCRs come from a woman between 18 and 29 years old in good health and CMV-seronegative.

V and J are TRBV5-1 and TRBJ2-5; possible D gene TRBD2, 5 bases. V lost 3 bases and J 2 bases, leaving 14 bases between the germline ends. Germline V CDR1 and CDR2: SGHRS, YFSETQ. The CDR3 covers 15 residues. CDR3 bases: TGCGCCAGCAGCTGGAGAGGACTGGAACAAGAGACCCAGTACTTC. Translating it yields CASSWRGLEQETQYF.

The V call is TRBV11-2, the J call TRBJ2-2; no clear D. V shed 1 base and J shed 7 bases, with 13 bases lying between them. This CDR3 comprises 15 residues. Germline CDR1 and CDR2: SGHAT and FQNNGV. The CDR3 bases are TGTGCCAGCAGCTTAGGGCTCCCACCGAACGGGGAGCTGTTTTTT. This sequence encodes CASSLGLPPNGELFF.

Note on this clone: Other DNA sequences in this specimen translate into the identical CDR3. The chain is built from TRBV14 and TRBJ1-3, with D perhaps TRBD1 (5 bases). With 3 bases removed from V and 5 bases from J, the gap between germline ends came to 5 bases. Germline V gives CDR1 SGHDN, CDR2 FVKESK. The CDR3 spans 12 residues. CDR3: CASSQDRNTIYF. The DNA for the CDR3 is TGTGCCAGCAGCCAGGACAGAAACACCATATATTTT.

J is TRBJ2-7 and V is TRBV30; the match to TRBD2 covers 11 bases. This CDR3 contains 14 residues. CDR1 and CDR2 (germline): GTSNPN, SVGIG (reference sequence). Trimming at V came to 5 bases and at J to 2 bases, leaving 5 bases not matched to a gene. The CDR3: CAWEQLAGAYEQYF. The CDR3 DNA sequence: TGTGCCTGGGAACAACTAGCGGGGGCCTACGAGCAGTACTTC.

The CDR3 protein is CASSPDAGRVVETQYF. The CDR3 DNA is TGCGCCAGCAGCCCCGACGCCGGCAGGGTTGTGGAGACCCAGTACTTC. The chain recombines TRBV5-1 with TRBJ2-5, with TRBD1 as a possible D gene (5 bases). Germline assignment: CDR1 SGHRS and CDR2 YFSETQ. The CDR3 runs 16 residues. Trimming removed 4 bases at V and 5 bases at J, with 21 bases between.

The CDR3 protein is CASSEDLVSYEQYF. The CDR3 DNA reads as TGTGCCAGCAGTGAAGATCTCGTCTCCTACGAGCAGTACTTC. This sequence joins TRBV2 and TRBJ2-7, with D unresolved. Trimming cost V 1 base and J 0 bases, with 7 bases left between them. The CDR3 is 14 amino acids. Per the germline V gene, CDR1 is SNHLY and CDR2 is FYNNEI.

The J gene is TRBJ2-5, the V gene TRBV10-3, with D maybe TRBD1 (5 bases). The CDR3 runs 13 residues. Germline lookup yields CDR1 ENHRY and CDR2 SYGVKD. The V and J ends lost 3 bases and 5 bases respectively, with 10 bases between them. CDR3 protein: CAISDGAPETQYF. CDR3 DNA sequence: TGTGCCATCAGTGATGGGGCTCCGGAGACCCAGTACTTC.

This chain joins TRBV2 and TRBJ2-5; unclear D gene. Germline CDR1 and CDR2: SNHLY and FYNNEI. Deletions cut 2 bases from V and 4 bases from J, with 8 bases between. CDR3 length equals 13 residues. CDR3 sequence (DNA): TGTGCCAGCAGTGAATATCTAGGAGAGACCCAGTACTTC. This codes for CASSEYLGETQYF.

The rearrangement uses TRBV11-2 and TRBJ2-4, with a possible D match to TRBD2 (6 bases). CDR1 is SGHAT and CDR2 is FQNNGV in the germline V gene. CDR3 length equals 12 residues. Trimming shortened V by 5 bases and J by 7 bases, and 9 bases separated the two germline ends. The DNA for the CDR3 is TGTGCCAGCAGCCAGGAGGGGAACATTCAGTACTTC. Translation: CASSQEGNIQYF. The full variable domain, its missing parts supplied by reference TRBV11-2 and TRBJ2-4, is EAGVAQSPRYKIIEKRQSVAFWCNPISGHATLYWYQQILGQGPKLLIQFQNNGVVDDSQLPKDRFSAERLKGVDSTLKIQPAKLEDSAVYLCASSQEGNIQYFGAGTRLSVL.

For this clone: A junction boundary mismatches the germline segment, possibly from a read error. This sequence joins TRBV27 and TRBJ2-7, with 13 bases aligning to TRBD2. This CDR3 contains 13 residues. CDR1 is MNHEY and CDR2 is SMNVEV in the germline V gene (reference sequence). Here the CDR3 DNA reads TGTGCCAGCAGTTTAAAGGGGACTAGCGGGACGAACTTC. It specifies CASSLKGTSGTNF.

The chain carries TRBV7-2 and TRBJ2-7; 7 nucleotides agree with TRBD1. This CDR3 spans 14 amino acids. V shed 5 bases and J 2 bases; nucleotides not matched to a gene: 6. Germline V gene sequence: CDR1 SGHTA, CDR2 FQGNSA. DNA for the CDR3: TGTGCCAGCAGCCCCCTGGACAGGACCTACGAGCAGTACTTC. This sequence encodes CASSPLDRTYEQYF.

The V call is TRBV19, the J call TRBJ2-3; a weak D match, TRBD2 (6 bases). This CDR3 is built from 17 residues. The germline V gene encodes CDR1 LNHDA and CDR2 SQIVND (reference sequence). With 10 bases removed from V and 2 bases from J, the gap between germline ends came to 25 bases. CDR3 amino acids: CATGTPRDFGFTDTQYF. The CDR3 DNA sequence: TGTGCCACCGGGACGCCACGGGACTTCGGATTCACAGATACGCAGTATTTT. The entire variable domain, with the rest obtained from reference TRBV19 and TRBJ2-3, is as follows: DGGITQSPKYLFRKEGQNVTLSCEQNLNHDAMYWYRQDPGQGLRLIYYSQIVNDFQKGDIAEGYSVSREKKESFPLTVTSAQKNPTAFYLCATGTPRDFGFTDTQYFGPGTRLTVL.

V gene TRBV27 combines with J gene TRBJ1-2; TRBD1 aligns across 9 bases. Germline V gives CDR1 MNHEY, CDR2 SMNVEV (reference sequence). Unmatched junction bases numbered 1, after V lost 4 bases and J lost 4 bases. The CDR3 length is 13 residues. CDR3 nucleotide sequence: TGTGCCAGCAGTTCGGGACAGGGCTATGGCTACACCTTC. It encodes CASSSGQGYGYTF.